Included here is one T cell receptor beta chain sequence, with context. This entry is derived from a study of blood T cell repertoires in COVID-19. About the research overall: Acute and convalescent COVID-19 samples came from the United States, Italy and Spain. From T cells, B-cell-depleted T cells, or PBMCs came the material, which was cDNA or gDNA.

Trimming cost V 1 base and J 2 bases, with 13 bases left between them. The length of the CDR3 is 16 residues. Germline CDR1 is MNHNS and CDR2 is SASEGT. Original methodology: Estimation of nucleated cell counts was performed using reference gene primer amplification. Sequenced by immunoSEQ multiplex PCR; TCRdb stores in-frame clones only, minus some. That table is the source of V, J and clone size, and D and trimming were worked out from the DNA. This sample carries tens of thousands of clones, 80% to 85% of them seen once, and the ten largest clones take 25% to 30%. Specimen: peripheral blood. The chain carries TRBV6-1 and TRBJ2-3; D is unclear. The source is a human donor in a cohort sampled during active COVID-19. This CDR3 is CASSEGITVNTDTQYF. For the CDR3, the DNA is TGTGCCAGCAGTGAAGGAATCACGGTCAACACAGATACGCAGTATTTT.